This T cell receptor (beta chain) was obtained from a study of CD8 T cells in Susac syndrome. CDR3 length equals 14 residues. Germline V lookup: CDR1 SGHDT, CDR2 YYEEEE. Losses at the gene ends were 5 bases for V and 9 bases for J; bases not matched to a gene: 13. A quantity of about 0.5 to 1 ug RNA underwent reverse transcription using random hexamers. Each CDR3 protein gets one entry after TCRdb re-called the immunoSEQ multiplex PCR reads with MiXCR. The sample has some 110,000 distinct CDR3 sequences; 85% to 95% are singletons. Sequencing of TCR beta drew on CD8+ and CD4+ T cells from blood. Treatment-naive patients with stable or active relapsing-remitting disease served as multiple sclerosis controls.

The receptor was isolated from a human donor with multiple sclerosis. The sequenced sample consisted of CD4+ T cells from PBMCs. The gene calls are TRBV5-6 and TRBJ2-7; 8 nucleotides line up with TRBD2. The CDR3: CASSPDGRATGQYF. The CDR3 DNA reads TGTGCCAGCAGTCCGGACGGGAGGGCTACAGGGCAGTACTTC.